This is a list of T cell receptor beta chains from one sample in a study of T cell responses to AZD1222 COVID-19 vaccine. Generated by immunoSEQ multiplex PCR, the TCRdb table keeps only in-frame clones and is missing some. The sample holds about 120,000 clones, just over 90% seen once. The sequencing used peripheral blood, collected 28 days after the second AZD1222 dose. These receptors all stem from an adult who received the AZD1222 COVID-19 vaccine. CDR3s include the opening cysteine and the closing phenylalanine or tryptophan. The D gene is left open where the match is weak. Clone sizes are given selectively: once, few, many, or a class where the clone is expanded.

clone_size: -; v_call: TRBV7-9; d_call: TRBD1; cdr3_length: 19; j_call: TRBJ1-1; cdr3_nt: TGTGCCAGCAGCCTTATCGCACTGAGGAAACAGGGGGCTTACACTGAAGCTTTCTTT; cdr3_aa: CASSLIALRKQGAYTEAFF
clone_size: -; v_call: TRBV7-9; d_call: -; cdr3_length: 14; j_call: TRBJ1-2; cdr3_nt: TGTGCCAGCAGCCATAGCAGGGGAGGCTATGGCTACACCTTC; cdr3_aa: CASSHSRGGYGYTF
clone_size: -; v_call: TRBV7-3; d_call: -; cdr3_length: 13; j_call: TRBJ2-7; cdr3_nt: TGTGCCAGCAGCTTAAGACCGCTGGGCGAGCAGTACTTC; cdr3_aa: CASSLRPLGEQYF
clone_size: -; v_call: TRBV7-7; d_call: -; cdr3_length: 15; j_call: TRBJ2-2; cdr3_nt: TGTGCCAGCAGCTTAGGAAGCCTCGGCACCGGGGAGCTGTTTTTT; cdr3_aa: CASSLGSLGTGELFF
clone_size: once; v_call: TRBV7-9; d_call: -; cdr3_length: 13; j_call: TRBJ1-4; cdr3_nt: TGTGCCAGCAGCTCTCCAGCTGATGAGGAACTGTTTTTT; cdr3_aa: CASSSPADEELFF
clone_size: -; v_call: TRBV7-2; d_call: TRBD2; cdr3_length: 15; j_call: TRBJ2-1; cdr3_nt: TGTGCCAGCAGCAAGGGACTAGCGGGAGTTGGTGAGCAGTTCTTC; cdr3_aa: CASSKGLAGVGEQFF
clone_size: -; v_call: TRBV14; d_call: -; cdr3_length: 15; j_call: TRBJ2-3; cdr3_nt: TGTGCCAGCAGTGCCGGGGTATTTGGGACAGATACGCAGTATTTT; cdr3_aa: CASSAGVFGTDTQYF
clone_size: -; v_call: TRBV5-5; d_call: -; cdr3_length: 18; j_call: TRBJ1-1; cdr3_nt: TGTGCCAGCAGCCCATCCCGGGATAACGATCAACCGAACACTGAAGCTTTCTTT; cdr3_aa: CASSPSRDNDQPNTEAFF
clone_size: -; v_call: TRBV7-2; d_call: -; cdr3_length: 14; j_call: TRBJ1-2; cdr3_nt: TGTGCCAGCAGCCCCTCAACGGTTAACTATGGCTACACCTTC; cdr3_aa: CASSPSTVNYGYTF
clone_size: -; v_call: TRBV18; d_call: -; cdr3_length: 14; j_call: TRBJ1-4; cdr3_nt: TGTGCCAGCTCACCAGGGCCCATGGCGGAAAAACTGTTTTTT; cdr3_aa: CASSPGPMAEKLFF
clone_size: -; v_call: TRBV27; d_call: -; cdr3_length: 11; j_call: TRBJ2-7; cdr3_nt: TGTGCCAGCAGGGCCTCAGGGGAGCAGTACTTC; cdr3_aa: CASRASGEQYF
clone_size: -; v_call: TRBV9; d_call: TRBD1; cdr3_length: 13; j_call: TRBJ2-7; cdr3_nt: TGTGCCAGCGGAGGGACAGGGGTAGCCGAGCAGTACTTC; cdr3_aa: CASGGTGVAEQYF
clone_size: -; v_call: TRBV9; d_call: TRBD1; cdr3_length: 14; j_call: TRBJ1-1; cdr3_nt: TGTGCCAGCAGCGAAACAGGGGGTCCTACTGAAGCTTTCTTT; cdr3_aa: CASSETGGPTEAFF
clone_size: -; v_call: TRBV10-3; d_call: TRBD2; cdr3_length: 15; j_call: TRBJ2-1; cdr3_nt: TGTGCCATCAGTGGTTCTCCGGGAGGGCGCGATGAGCAGTTCTTC; cdr3_aa: CAISGSPGGRDEQFF
clone_size: -; v_call: TRBV5-4; d_call: TRBD2; cdr3_length: 15; j_call: TRBJ2-1; cdr3_nt: TGTGCCAGCAGCCCCGCGGGGGGGCATATCAATGAGCAGTTCTTC; cdr3_aa: CASSPAGGHINEQFF
clone_size: few; v_call: TRBV29-1; d_call: -; cdr3_length: 10; j_call: TRBJ1-3; cdr3_nt: TGCAGCGTTGAGAGGGACACCATATATTTT; cdr3_aa: CSVERDTIYF
clone_size: -; v_call: TRBV7-9; d_call: -; cdr3_length: 16; j_call: TRBJ1-2; cdr3_nt: TGTGCCAGCAGACACGAAGGGGGGGGCCCATCATTTGGCTACACCTTC; cdr3_aa: CASRHEGGGPSFGYTF
clone_size: -; v_call: TRBV27; d_call: TRBD1; cdr3_length: 16; j_call: TRBJ1-4; cdr3_nt: TGTGCCAGCCGAATATATCAGGGGACAGGGAATGAAAAACTGTTTTTT; cdr3_aa: CASRIYQGTGNEKLFF
clone_size: -; v_call: TRBV27; d_call: -; cdr3_length: 14; j_call: TRBJ2-3; cdr3_nt: TGTGCCAGCAATCTAGTTGCCAGCACAGATACGCAGTATTTT; cdr3_aa: CASNLVASTDTQYF